This entry describes one TCR beta chain. The data derive from a study of Graves' ophthalmopathy and Graves' hyperthyroidism. Overall study context: Peripheral blood was collected at initial diagnosis, before any treatment.

Germline V gives CDR1 WNHNN, CDR2 SYGVQD (reference sequence). This CDR3 has 16 amino acids. V was pared by 6 bases and J by 1 base, with 18 bases between. Enrolled hyperthyroidism patients had a new diagnosis, a duration under 2 months, and an age of 18 to 65. Diagnoses were established from clinical symptoms, serum thyroxine, TRAb, thyroid ultrasound and orbital computed tomography. PBMCs stemmed from over 9.5 ml of fresh peripheral blood. The TCR beta CDR3 regions underwent amplification from RNA transcripts. An opening RT-PCR round employed HTBI primers and preceded a second-round multiplex PCR. One entry per CDR3 protein, called by TCRdb with MiXCR from the multiplex PCR reads. The profile shows roughly 400,000 distinct CDR3 sequences, over 15% of them singletons.

The V and J genes are TRBV10-1 and TRBJ1-1, with a tentative D call TRBD1 (5 bases). The source material was peripheral blood. The receptor was derived from a woman aged 18-29 years with stable Graves' hyperthyroidism. The CDR3 region has the DNA TGCGCCAGCAGACAAAGACCAGGGAGGGCGAACACTGAAGCTTTCTTT. Translation: CASRQRPGRANTEAFF.